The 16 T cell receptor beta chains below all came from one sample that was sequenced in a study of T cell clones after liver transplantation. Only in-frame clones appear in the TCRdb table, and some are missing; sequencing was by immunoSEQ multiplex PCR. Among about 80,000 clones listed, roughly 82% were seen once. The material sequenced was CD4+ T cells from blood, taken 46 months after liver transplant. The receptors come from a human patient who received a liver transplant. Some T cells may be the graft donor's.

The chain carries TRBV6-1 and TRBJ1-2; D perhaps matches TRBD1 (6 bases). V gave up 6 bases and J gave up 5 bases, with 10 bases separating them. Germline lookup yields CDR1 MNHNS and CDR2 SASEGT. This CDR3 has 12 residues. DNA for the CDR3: TGTGCCAGCAGCGCTAGGGGGTATGGCTACACCTTC. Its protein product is CASSARGYGYTF.

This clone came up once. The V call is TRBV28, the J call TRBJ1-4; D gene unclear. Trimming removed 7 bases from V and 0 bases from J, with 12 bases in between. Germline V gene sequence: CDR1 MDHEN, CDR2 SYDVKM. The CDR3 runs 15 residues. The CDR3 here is CASNDHRATNEKLFF. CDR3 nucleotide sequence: TGTGCCAGCAACGATCACCGCGCAACTAATGAAAAACTGTTTTTT.

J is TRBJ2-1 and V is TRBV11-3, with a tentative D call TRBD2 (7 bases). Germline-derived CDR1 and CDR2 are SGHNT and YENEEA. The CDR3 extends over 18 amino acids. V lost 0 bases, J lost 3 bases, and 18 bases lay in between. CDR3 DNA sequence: TGTGCCAGCAGCTTAGAGGGGGGGGGCTCCACCTTCTACAATGAGCAGTTCTTC. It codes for CASSLEGGGSTFYNEQFF. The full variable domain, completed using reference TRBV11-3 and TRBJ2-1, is EAGVVQSPRYKIIEKKQPVAFWCNPISGHNTLYWYLQNLGQGPELLIRYENEEAVDDSQLPKDRFSAERLKGVDSTLKIQPAELGDSAVYLCASSLEGGGSTFYNEQFFGPGTRLTVL.

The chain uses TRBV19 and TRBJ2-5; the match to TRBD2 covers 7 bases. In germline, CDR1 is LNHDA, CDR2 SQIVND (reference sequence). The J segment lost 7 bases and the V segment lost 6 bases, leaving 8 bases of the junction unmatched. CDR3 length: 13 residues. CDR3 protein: CASRSGGRGTQYF. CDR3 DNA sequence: TGTGCCAGTAGGTCGGGAGGAAGGGGGACCCAGTACTTC.

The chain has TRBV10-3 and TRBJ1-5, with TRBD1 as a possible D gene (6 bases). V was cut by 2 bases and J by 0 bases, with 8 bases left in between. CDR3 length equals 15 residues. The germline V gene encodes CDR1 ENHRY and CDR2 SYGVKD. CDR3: CAISETGHSNQPQHF. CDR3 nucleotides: TGTGCCATCAGTGAGACAGGGCATAGCAATCAGCCCCAGCATTTT.

CDR3: CASSPALNQPQHF. CDR3 in DNA: TGTGCCAGCTCACCAGCACTTAATCAGCCCCAGCATTTT. The chain links TRBV18 to TRBJ1-5; D gene uncertain. The V gene's germline CDR1 is KGHSH and CDR2 LQKENI. This CDR3 is built from 13 residues. The V end lost 2 bases, the J end lost 4 bases, and 6 bases lay between the germline ends.

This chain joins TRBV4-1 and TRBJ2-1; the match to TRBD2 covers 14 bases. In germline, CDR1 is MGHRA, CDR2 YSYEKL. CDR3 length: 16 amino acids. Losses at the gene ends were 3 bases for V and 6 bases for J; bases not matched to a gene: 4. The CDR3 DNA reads TGCGCCAGCAGCCAGCCGACTAGCGGGAGGGCCAATGAGCAGTTCTTC. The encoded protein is CASSQPTSGRANEQFF.

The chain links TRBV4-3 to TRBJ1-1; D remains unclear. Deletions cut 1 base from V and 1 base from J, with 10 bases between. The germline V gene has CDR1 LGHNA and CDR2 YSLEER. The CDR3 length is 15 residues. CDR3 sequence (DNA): TGCGCCAGCAGCCAAGCCGACCGGAGGAACACTGAAGCTTTCTTT. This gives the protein CASSQADRRNTEAFF.

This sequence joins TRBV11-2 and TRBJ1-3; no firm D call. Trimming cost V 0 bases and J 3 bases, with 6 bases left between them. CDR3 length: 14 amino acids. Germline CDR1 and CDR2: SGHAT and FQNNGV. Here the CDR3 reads CASSLETYGNTIYF. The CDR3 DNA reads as TGTGCCAGCAGCTTAGAGACTTATGGAAACACCATATATTTT.

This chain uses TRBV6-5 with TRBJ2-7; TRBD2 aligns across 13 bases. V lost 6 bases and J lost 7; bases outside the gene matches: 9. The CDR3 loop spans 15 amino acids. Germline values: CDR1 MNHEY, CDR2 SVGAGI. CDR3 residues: CASSHGLAGVEEQYF. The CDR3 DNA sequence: TGTGCCAGCAGCCACGGACTAGCGGGAGTGGAGGAGCAGTACTTC.

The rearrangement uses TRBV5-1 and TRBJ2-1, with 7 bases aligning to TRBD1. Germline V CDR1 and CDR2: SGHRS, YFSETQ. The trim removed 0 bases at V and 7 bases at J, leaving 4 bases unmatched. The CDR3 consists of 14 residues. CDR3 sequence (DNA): TGCGCCAGCAGCTTGGACAGGGGCGAAAATGAGCAGTTCTTC. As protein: CASSLDRGENEQFF.

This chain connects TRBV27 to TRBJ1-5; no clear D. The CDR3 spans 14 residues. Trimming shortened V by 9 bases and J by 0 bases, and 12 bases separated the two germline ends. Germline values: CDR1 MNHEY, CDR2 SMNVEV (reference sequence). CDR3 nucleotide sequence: TGTGCCAGTTCCCGGACGAGTAGCAATCAGCCCCAGCATTTT. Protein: CASSRTSSNQPQHF.

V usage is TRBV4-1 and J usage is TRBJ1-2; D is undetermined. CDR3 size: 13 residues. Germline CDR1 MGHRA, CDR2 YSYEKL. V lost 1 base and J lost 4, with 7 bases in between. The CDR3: CASSQVQFYGYTF. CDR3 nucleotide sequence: TGCGCCAGCAGCCAAGTACAGTTCTATGGCTACACCTTC.

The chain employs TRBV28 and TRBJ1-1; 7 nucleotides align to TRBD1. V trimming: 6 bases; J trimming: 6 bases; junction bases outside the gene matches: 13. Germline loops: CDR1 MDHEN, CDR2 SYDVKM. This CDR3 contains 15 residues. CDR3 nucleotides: TGTGCCAGCAGACTCATGACAGGGAATATCGCTGAAGCTTTCTTT. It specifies CASRLMTGNIAEAFF.

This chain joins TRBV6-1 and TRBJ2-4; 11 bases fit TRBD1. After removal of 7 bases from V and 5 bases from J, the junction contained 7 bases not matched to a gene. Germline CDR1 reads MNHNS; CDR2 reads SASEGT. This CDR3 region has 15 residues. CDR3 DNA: TGTGCCAGCACCCGGACAGGGGGCATGGAAAACATTCAGTACTTC. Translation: CASTRTGGMENIQYF.

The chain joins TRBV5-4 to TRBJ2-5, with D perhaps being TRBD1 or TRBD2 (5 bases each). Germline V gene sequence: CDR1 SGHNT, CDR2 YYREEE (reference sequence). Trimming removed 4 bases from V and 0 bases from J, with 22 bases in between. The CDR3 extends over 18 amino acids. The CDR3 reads CASSLLWPGTGNQETQYF. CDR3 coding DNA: TGTGCCAGCAGCCTACTGTGGCCCGGGACCGGTAACCAAGAGACCCAGTACTTC.